These T cell receptor beta chains were read from a single sample in a study of shared clonotypes between healthy human individuals. TCRdb's table, derived via immunoSEQ multiplex PCR, lists solely in-frame clones and lacks some. The table shows about 700,000 clones, with about 91% occurring only once. Sequencing input: naive CD8+ T cells sorted from blood. The source of these receptors is a man aged 30 to 39 in good health. Both conserved end residues are part of each CDR3. The D gene is left open where the match is weak. Only part of the rows carry a size: once, few, many, or a class if the clone is expanded.

j_gene,abundance,d_gene,v_gene,CDR3aa,CDR3nt
TRBJ2-7,few,TRBD1,TRBV16,CASSPRFGQGTYEQYF,TGTGCCAGCAGCCCGAGATTTGGACAGGGTACCTACGAGCAGTACTTC
TRBJ2-5,-,TRBD2,TRBV29-1,CSVEGTSGSLVEETQYF,TGCAGCGTTGAAGGGACTAGCGGGAGTCTGGTAGAGGAGACCCAGTACTTC
TRBJ2-7,-,-,TRBV11-2,CASSSLMGMGRTDEQYF,TGTGCCAGCAGCTCGCTGATGGGGATGGGGAGGACCGACGAGCAGTACTTC
TRBJ1-1,-,-,TRBV25-1,CASSGGRGAEAFF,TGTGCCAGCAGTGGGGGACGGGGTGCTGAAGCTTTCTTT
TRBJ2-7,-,TRBD1,TRBV5-4,CASSAVGQGAGEQYF,TGTGCCAGCAGCGCCGTGGGGCAGGGGGCTGGAGAGCAGTACTTC
TRBJ1-1,-,-,TRBV27,CASRTMDRFTEAFF,TGTGCCAGCAGAACCATGGACAGATTCACTGAAGCTTTCTTT
TRBJ1-2,-,TRBD1,TRBV27,CASSFLYRGQVNGYTF,TGTGCCAGCAGTTTTTTGTATAGGGGGCAAGTGAACGGCTACACCTTC
TRBJ1-3,-,-,TRBV15,CATSRPGRGEISGNTIYF,TGTGCCACCAGCAGGCCCGGAAGAGGGGAGATTAGTGGAAACACCATATATTTT
TRBJ2-7,once,-,TRBV19,CASSPRTAYEQYF,TGTGCCAGTAGCCCTCGGACAGCCTACGAGCAGTACTTC
TRBJ1-2,-,-,TRBV6-5,CATLGPLGGYTF,TGTGCGACCCTAGGGCCGTTGGGCGGCTACACCTTC
TRBJ2-1,-,-,TRBV5-8,CASSFSGAYNEQFF,TGTGCCAGCAGCTTTAGCGGAGCCTACAATGAGCAGTTCTTC
TRBJ1-1,few,TRBD1,TRBV7-9,CASSLGTGEAFF,TGTGCCAGCAGCTTAGGGACAGGTGAAGCTTTCTTT
TRBJ1-5,-,-,TRBV28,CASSLVNGGEPQHF,TGTGCCAGCAGTTTGGTCAATGGTGGGGAGCCCCAGCATTTT
TRBJ2-3,-,TRBD2,TRBV6-1,CARGTGTTHTDTQYF,TGTGCCAGGGGTACCGGGACTACACACACAGATACGCAGTATTTT
TRBJ1-3,-,-,TRBV4-3,CASSHSGHYSGNTIYF,TGCGCCAGCAGCCATTCCGGCCACTACTCTGGAAACACCATATATTTT
TRBJ2-1,-,TRBD2,TRBV10-2,CASRVAGGTHNEQFF,TGCGCCAGCAGAGTAGCGGGAGGCACCCACAATGAGCAGTTCTTC
TRBJ2-7,-,-,TRBV11-2,CASSLSSSSVSYEQYF,TGTGCCAGCAGCTTAAGTAGTTCTAGCGTATCCTACGAGCAGTACTTC
TRBJ2-7,-,-,TRBV10-3,CAISEPDGYEQYF,TGTGCCATCAGTGAGCCGGACGGGTACGAGCAGTACTTC
TRBJ1-2,-,-,TRBV28,CASSPTGVDGYTF,TGTGCCAGCAGCCCGACGGGGGTGGATGGCTACACCTTC
TRBJ1-3,-,-,TRBV12-2,CASRARQEPSGNTIYF,TGTGCAAGTCGCGCCCGACAGGAGCCCTCTGGAAACACCATATATTTT
TRBJ2-3,-,-,TRBV9,CASSPGGGVSYF,TGTGCCAGCAGCCCCGGAGGGGGGGTTTCGTATTTT
TRBJ2-2,-,TRBD1,TRBV7-9,CASSLARQGSNTGELFF,TGTGCCAGCAGCTTAGCCCGACAGGGATCGAACACCGGGGAGCTGTTTTTT
TRBJ1-3,-,TRBD1,TRBV2,CASSEGTGSSGNTIYF,TGTGCCAGCAGTGAGGGGACAGGGAGCTCTGGAAACACCATATATTTT
TRBJ1-2,-,TRBD1,TRBV27,CASSNRQGNYGYTF,TGTGCCAGCAGTAACAGACAGGGAAACTATGGCTACACCTTC
TRBJ2-7,-,TRBD2,TRBV7-6,CASSLLGGSFYEQYF,TGTGCCAGCAGCTTACTCGGCGGGAGTTTTTACGAGCAGTACTTC
TRBJ2-7,-,-,TRBV6-5,CASSSNVYEQYF,TGTGCCAGCAGTTCGAACGTTTACGAGCAGTACTTC
TRBJ2-1,-,-,TRBV7-6,CASSLEDNEQFF,TGTGCCAGCAGCTTAGAAGACAATGAGCAGTTCTTC
TRBJ2-1,-,TRBD2,TRBV29-1,CSVVGTSGFSYNEQFF,TGCAGCGTTGTTGGGACTAGCGGATTCTCCTACAATGAGCAGTTCTTC
TRBJ1-5,-,-,TRBV4-2,CASSERGALGNQPQHF,TGTGCCAGCAGCGAAAGGGGGGCCCTTGGCAATCAGCCCCAGCATTTT
TRBJ1-4,-,-,TRBV6-1,CASSEADGNEKLFF,TGTGCCAGCAGTGAAGCAGACGGTAATGAAAAACTGTTTTTT
TRBJ2-7,-,-,TRBV5-4,CASTLPSYEQYF,TGTGCCAGCACCCTTCCCTCTTACGAGCAGTACTTC
TRBJ2-3,-,TRBD2,TRBV2,CASRVASGRDTQYF,TGTGCCAGCAGAGTCGCCAGCGGGAGAGATACGCAGTATTTT
TRBJ2-5,-,-,TRBV27,CASSPTLTRYQETQYF,TGTGCCAGCAGTCCGACCCTGACAAGGTACCAAGAGACCCAGTACTTC
TRBJ2-7,once,TRBD1,TRBV29-1,CSATGQGYEQYF,TGCAGCGCGACGGGACAGGGGTACGAGCAGTACTTC
TRBJ2-1,once,-,TRBV5-1,CASSPGRGWGATREYNEQFF,TGCGCCAGCAGCCCGGGACGCGGATGGGGTGCAACAAGGGAATACAATGAGCAGTTCTTC
TRBJ1-1,-,TRBD1,TRBV10-3,CAIGRDRVTEAFF,TGTGCCATCGGCCGGGACAGGGTCACTGAAGCTTTCTTT
TRBJ2-7,-,-,TRBV7-9,CASSLGGRRSGEQYF,TGTGCCAGCAGCTTAGGGGGACGGAGGAGCGGCGAGCAGTACTTC
TRBJ1-1,-,-,TRBV6-5,CASSHSTGLTEAFF,TGTGCCAGCAGCCACTCCACAGGGTTAACTGAAGCTTTCTTT
TRBJ2-5,-,-,TRBV2,CASSLYDYIQETQYF,TGTGCCAGCAGTCTATATGACTACATTCAAGAGACCCAGTACTTC
TRBJ2-7,-,-,TRBV27,CASSLFSGVSSYEQYF,TGTGCCAGCAGTTTATTCTCGGGGGTTTCCTCCTACGAGCAGTACTTC
TRBJ2-7,-,TRBD2,TRBV9,CASSGTSGRALVIGEQYF,TGTGCCAGCAGCGGGACTAGCGGGAGGGCCCTTGTCATCGGCGAGCAGTACTTC
TRBJ2-7,-,-,TRBV7-9,CASSSDSTYEQYF,TGTGCCAGCAGCTCGGACAGCACCTACGAGCAGTACTTC
TRBJ1-2,once,TRBD1,TRBV7-8,CASSFLKGTGGAGYGYTF,TGTGCCAGCAGCTTCCTCAAAGGGACAGGGGGCGCCGGCTATGGCTACACCTTC
TRBJ2-7,-,-,TRBV5-1,CASSLLGWTDRPYEQYF,TGCGCCAGCAGCTTGCTAGGTTGGACCGACAGACCCTACGAGCAGTACTTC
TRBJ2-7,-,TRBD2,TRBV7-8,CASRSREGPYEQYF,TGTGCCAGCAGAAGTCGGGAGGGCCCCTACGAGCAGTACTTC
TRBJ2-5,-,TRBD2,TRBV5-6,CASSPTSGRRETQYF,TGTGCCAGCAGTCCAACCAGCGGGAGGAGAGAGACCCAGTACTTC
TRBJ1-1,-,-,TRBV2,CASSELPGNTEAFF,TGTGCCAGCAGTGAGTTGCCAGGAAACACTGAAGCTTTCTTT
TRBJ2-5,-,-,TRBV16,CASSQWNRGETQYF,TGTGCCAGCAGCCAATGGAACAGAGGGGAGACCCAGTACTTC
TRBJ2-5,-,-,TRBV29-1,CSGVLGETQYF,TGCAGCGGTGTATTGGGGGAGACCCAGTACTTC
TRBJ2-2,-,TRBD2,TRBV5-4,CASRLGLAGVMRDTGELFF,TGTGCCAGCAGATTGGGACTAGCGGGAGTAATGCGCGACACCGGGGAGCTGTTTTTT
TRBJ2-7,-,-,TRBV7-8,CASSMISYEQYF,TGTGCCAGCAGCATGATTTCCTACGAGCAGTACTTC
TRBJ2-6,-,-,TRBV15,CATSQTVSGANVLTF,TGTGCCACCAGCCAGACAGTCTCTGGGGCCAACGTCCTGACTTTC
TRBJ2-2,-,-,TRBV9,CASSFKTGELFF,TGTGCCAGCAGCTTTAAGACCGGGGAGCTGTTTTTT
TRBJ1-5,-,-,TRBV27,CASSFRKGNQPQHF,TGTGCCAGCAGTTTCCGGAAGGGCAATCAGCCCCAGCATTTT
TRBJ2-7,-,-,TRBV7-9,CASSYPGVRGYEQYF,TGTGCCAGCAGCTACCCTGGGGTCAGGGGCTACGAGCAGTACTTC
TRBJ2-4,few,-,TRBV9,CASSVGTHLENIQYF,TGTGCCAGCAGCGTGGGGACTCATCTGGAAAACATTCAGTACTTC
TRBJ2-1,-,TRBD2,TRBV18,CASSRTSGSSIADEQFF,TGTGCCAGCTCACGGACTAGCGGGAGTTCTATCGCCGATGAGCAGTTCTTC
TRBJ2-7,-,-,TRBV5-1,CASSLEDQVYEQYF,TGCGCCAGCAGCTTGGAGGACCAGGTCTACGAGCAGTACTTC